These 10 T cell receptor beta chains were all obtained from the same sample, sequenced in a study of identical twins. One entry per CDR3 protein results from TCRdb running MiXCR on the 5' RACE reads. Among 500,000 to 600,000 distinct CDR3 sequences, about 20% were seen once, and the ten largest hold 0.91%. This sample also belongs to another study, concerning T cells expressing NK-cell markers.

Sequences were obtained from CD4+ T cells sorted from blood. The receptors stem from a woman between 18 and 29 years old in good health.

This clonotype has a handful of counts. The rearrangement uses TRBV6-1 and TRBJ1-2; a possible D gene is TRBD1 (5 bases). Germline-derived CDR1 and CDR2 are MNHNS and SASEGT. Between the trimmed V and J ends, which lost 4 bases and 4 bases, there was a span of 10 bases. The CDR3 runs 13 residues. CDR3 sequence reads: CASSVTGGYGYTF. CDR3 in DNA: TGTGCCAGCAGTGTAACGGGGGGCTATGGCTACACCTTC.

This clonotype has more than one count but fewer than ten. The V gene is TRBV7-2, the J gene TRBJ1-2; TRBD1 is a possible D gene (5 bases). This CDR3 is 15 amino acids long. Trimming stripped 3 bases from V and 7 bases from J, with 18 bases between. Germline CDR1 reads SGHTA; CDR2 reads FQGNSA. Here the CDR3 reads CASSFPGLGFSGYTF. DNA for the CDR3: TGTGCCAGCAGCTTTCCGGGACTGGGTTTTTCTGGCTACACCTTC.

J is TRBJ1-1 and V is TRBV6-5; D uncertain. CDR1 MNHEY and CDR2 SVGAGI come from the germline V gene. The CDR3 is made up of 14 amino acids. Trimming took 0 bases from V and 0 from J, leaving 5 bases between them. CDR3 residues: CASSYSYVNTEAFF. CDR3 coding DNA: TGTGCCAGCAGTTACTCGTACGTGAACACTGAAGCTTTCTTT.

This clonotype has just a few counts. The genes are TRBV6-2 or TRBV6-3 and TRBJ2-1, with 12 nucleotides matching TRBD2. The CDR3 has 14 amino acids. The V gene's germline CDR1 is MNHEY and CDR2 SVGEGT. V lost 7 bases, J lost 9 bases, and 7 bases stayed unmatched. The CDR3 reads CASKTSGSGGEQFF. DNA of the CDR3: TGTGCCAGCAAGACTAGCGGGAGTGGAGGTGAGCAGTTCTTC.

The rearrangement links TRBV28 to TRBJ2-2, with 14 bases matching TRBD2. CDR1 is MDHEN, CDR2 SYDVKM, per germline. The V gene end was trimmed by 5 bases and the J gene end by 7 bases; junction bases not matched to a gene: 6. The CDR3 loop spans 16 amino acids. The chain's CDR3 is CASSPGGLAGGGELFF. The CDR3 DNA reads TGTGCCAGCAGTCCCGGAGGACTAGCGGGGGGCGGGGAGCTGTTTTTT.

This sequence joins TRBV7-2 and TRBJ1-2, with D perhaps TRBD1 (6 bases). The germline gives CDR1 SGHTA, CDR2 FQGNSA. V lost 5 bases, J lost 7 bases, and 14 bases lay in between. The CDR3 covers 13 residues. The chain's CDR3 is CASSPAEGGGYTF. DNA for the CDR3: TGTGCCAGCAGCCCCGCGGAGGGGGGTGGCTACACCTTC.

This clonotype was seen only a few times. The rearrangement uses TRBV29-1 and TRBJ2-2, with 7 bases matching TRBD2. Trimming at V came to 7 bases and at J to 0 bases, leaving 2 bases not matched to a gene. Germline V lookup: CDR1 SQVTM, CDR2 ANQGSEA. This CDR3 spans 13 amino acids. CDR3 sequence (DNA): TGCAGCGGGGACTACTCGAACACCGGGGAGCTGTTTTTT. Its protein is CSGDYSNTGELFF.

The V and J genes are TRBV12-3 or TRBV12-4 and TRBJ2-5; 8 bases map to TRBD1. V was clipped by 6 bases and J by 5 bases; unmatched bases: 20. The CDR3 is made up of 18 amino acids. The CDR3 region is CASSRTGLAVVLGETQYF. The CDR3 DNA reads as TGTGCCAGCAGCCGGACAGGGCTGGCAGTAGTGCTCGGGGAGACCCAGTACTTC.

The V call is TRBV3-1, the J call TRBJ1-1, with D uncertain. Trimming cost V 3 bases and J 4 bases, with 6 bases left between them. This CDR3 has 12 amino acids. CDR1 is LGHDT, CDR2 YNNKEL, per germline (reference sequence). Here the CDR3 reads CASSQAVTEAFF. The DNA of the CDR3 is TGTGCCAGCAGCCAGGCGGTCACTGAAGCTTTCTTT. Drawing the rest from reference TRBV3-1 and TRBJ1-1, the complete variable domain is DTAVSQTPKYLVTQMGNDKSIKCEQNLGHDTMYWYKQDSKKFLKIMFSYNNKELIINETVPNRFSPKSPDKAHLNLHINSLELGDSAVYFCASSQAVTEAFFGQGTRLTVV.

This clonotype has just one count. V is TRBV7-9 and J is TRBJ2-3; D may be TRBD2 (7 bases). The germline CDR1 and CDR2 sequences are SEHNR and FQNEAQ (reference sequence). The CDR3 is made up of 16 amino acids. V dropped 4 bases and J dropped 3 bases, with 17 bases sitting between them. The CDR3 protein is CASSSAGLGGTDTQYF. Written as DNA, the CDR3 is TGTGCCAGCAGCTCAGCCGGACTAGGGGGAACAGATACGCAGTATTTT.